This T cell receptor beta chain was profiled in a study of cytomegalovirus exposure and HLA in healthy donors. Study-wide results and caveats: In vitro testing confirmed a few CMV-associated chains as specific for CMV antigens.

The PCR had 60 Vbeta and 13 Jbeta primers. Only in-frame clones appear in the TCRdb table, and some are missing; sequencing was by immunoSEQ multiplex PCR. This sample yields some 170,000 clones, of which about four fifths are seen a single time; around 5% belongs to the top ten. Healthy bone marrow donors formed the donor group. Germline V gene data show CDR1 as SNHLY and CDR2 as FYNNEI. The CDR3 covers 14 residues. Trimming shortened V by 8 bases and J by 5 bases, and 16 bases separated the two germline ends. This clone was counted between two and nine times. The antigen is undetermined. The sequence derives from a man aged 25-45 years in good health and CMV-seronegative. The J gene is TRBJ1-5, the V gene TRBV2, with D tentatively TRBD1 (5 bases). Input material: PBMCs. The CDR3 bases are TGTGCCAGCCTGTCAGGGAACGACCATCAGCCCCAGCATTTT. The encoded protein is CASLSGNDHQPQHF.